This T cell receptor (beta chain) is drawn from a study of immune characteristics of hereditary and idiopathic chronic pancreatitis. The study's findings and limits: Gene families like TRBV10, TRBV19, TRBV23 and TRBV5 were used differently between subtypes. Alcohol-related chronic pancreatitis was not included in this study. Immune findings may reflect disease duration, since tissue was only from TPIAT. Both chronic pancreatitis groups had higher TCRbeta diversity and lower clonality than controls.

Total pancreatectomy with islet autotransplantation was the source of the chronic pancreatitis pancreas tissue. Germline assignment: CDR1 SGHRS and CDR2 YFSETQ. The CDR3 totals 14 residues. After removal of 0 bases from V and 6 bases from J, the junction contained 6 bases not matched to a gene. To note about this clone: What it recognizes is unknown.

Libraries were prepared by immunoSEQ multiplex PCR; TCRdb keeps only in-frame clonotypes and omits some of them. The sample yields 9,000 to 10,000 clones, roughly 80% seen once. Material for sequencing was pancreas tissue with idiopathic chronic pancreatitis. This sequence was found in a human donor with chronic pancreatitis. The chain uses TRBV5-1 and TRBJ2-7, with 7 nucleotides matching TRBD1. CDR3: CASSLAARGREQYF. The CDR3 coding sequence is TGCGCCAGCAGCTTGGCCGCGAGGGGGCGCGAGCAGTACTTC.